This T cell receptor beta chain stems from a study of blood T cell repertoires in COVID-19. Per germline, CDR1 SGHNT and CDR2 YENEEA. This CDR3 is built from 15 residues. V gave up 4 bases and J gave up 7 bases, with 17 bases separating them. Original data processing: Cell counts per sample came from amplifying reference gene primers. Produced via immunoSEQ multiplex PCR; TCRdb's table is partial and in-frame only. V, J and clone size derive from that table, while D and trimming were established from the DNA sequence. The data contain 65,000 to 75,000 clones, nearly 80% of them singletons. This chain uses TRBV11-3 with TRBJ2-1; D is unresolved. The sequencing sample was made of peripheral blood. The TCR comes from a human donor in a cohort sampled during active COVID-19. The chain's CDR3 is CASSSYRSLGNEQFF. Here the CDR3 DNA reads TGTGCCAGCAGCTCGTACCGGAGCTTGGGTAATGAGCAGTTCTTC.